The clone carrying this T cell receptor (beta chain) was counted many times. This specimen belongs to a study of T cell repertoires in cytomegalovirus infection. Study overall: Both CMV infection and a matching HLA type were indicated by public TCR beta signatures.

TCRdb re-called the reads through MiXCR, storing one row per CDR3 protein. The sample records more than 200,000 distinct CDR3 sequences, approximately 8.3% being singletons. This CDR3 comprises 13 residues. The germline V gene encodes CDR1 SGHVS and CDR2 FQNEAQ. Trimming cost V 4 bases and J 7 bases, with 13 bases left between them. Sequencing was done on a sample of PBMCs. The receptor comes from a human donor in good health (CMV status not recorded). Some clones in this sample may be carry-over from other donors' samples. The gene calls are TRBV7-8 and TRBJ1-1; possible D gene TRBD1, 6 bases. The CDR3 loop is CASSSRQAVEAFF. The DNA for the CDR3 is TGTGCCAGCAGCTCCAGACAGGCAGTTGAAGCTTTCTTT.